The entry that follows covers one T cell receptor (beta chain) sequence. Using its own MiXCR run on the RACE reads, TCRdb lists one record per CDR3 protein. The table lists tens of thousands of distinct CDR3 sequences, approximately 6.6% of them singletons. Time point specified: patch test 2, 6 weeks after DPC sensitization. As to treatment: therapeutic diphenylcyclopropenone sensitization with weekly scalp DPC. The sample originates from a study of human T cells and chemical hapten exposure. In the study overall: Patients received weekly diphenylcyclopropenone doses to the scalp throughout the approximately 23-week study. Per-sample TCR yields varied mainly from small pooled library volume differences.

The V gene lost 6 bases and the J gene lost 3 bases, with 14 bases spanning the gap. The CDR3 is made up of 13 amino acids. Germline values: CDR1 DFQATT, CDR2 SNEGSKA (reference sequence). Sequenced material: whole blood, taken in connection with sensitization to the hapten diphenylcyclopropenone (DPC). The V and J genes are TRBV20-1 and TRBJ1-2, with D possibly TRBD1 on 5 matching bases. This TCR was recovered from a woman aged 30 to 39 with alopecia areata. Some clones in this sample may be carry-over from other donors' samples. This chain's CDR3 is CSAPAGGDYGYTF. The CDR3 DNA follows: TGCAGTGCCCCGGCCGGGGGGGACTATGGCTACACCTTC.